The 20 T cell receptor beta chains below come from one sample, sequenced in a study of beta chain features in type 1 diabetes. Every bit of the isolated RNA underwent reverse transcription, so sequencing read expressed TCRB transcripts. Only in-frame clones appear in the TCRdb table, and some are missing; sequencing was by immunoSEQ multiplex PCR. The repertoire consists of almost 250,000 clones, with roughly an eighth occurring once and the leading ten covering more than 0.025%. The source material was naive CD4+ T cells from blood. The source of these receptors is a middle-aged woman in good health.

This sequence joins TRBV4-2 and TRBJ2-7; 11 bases map to TRBD2. This CDR3 region has 16 residues. Unmatched junction bases numbered 8, after V lost 1 base and J lost 6 bases. Germline loops: CDR1 LGHNA, CDR2 YNFKEQ. The CDR3 nucleotides are TGTGCCAGCAGCCAAGGGCGTAGCGGGGGGGACGGCGAGCAGTACTTC. It specifies CASSQGRSGGDGEQYF.

This clone has just a few counts. V gene TRBV7-2 combines with J gene TRBJ2-5; a possible D gene is TRBD1 (7 bases). V was clipped by 5 bases and J by 2 bases, with 18 bases between them. The CDR3 length is 16 residues. The germline V gene has CDR1 SGHTA and CDR2 FQGNSA. CDR3 loop: CASSKPGGRHQETQYF. The CDR3, as DNA: TGTGCCAGCAGCAAACCAGGGGGGAGGCATCAAGAGACCCAGTACTTC. The full variable domain, completed using reference TRBV7-2 and TRBJ2-5, is GAGVSQSPSNKVTEKGKDVELRCDPISGHTALYWYRQSLGQGLEFLIYFQGNSAPDKSGLPSDRFSAERTGGSVSTLTIQRTQQEDSAVYLCASSKPGGRHQETQYFGPGTRLLVL.

This clone has only a few counts. This chain joins TRBV6-6 and TRBJ1-1; D is uncertain. V was cut by 2 bases and J by 1 base, with 11 bases left in between. The CDR3 is 15 residues long. Germline loops: CDR1 MNHNY, CDR2 SVGAGI (reference sequence). The CDR3 DNA follows: TGTGCCAGCAGTTACGTCGCGGTTTCGAACACTGAAGCTTTCTTT. It specifies CASSYVAVSNTEAFF.

The chain carries TRBV11-2 and TRBJ1-2, with D maybe TRBD1 (6 bases). The ends were cut back, 4 bases at V and 2 bases at J, with 23 bases in the middle. CDR1 is SGHAT, CDR2 FQNNGV, per germline. The length of the CDR3 is 18 residues. The CDR3 region is CASSSIRRLDRANYGYTF. Written as DNA, the CDR3 is TGTGCCAGCAGCTCCATTCGCCGGTTGGACAGAGCGAACTATGGCTACACCTTC.

V usage is TRBV9 and J usage is TRBJ2-5; TRBD2 agrees at 7 bases. Germline lookup yields CDR1 SGDLS and CDR2 YYNGEE. V trimming: 3 bases; J trimming: 1 base; junction bases outside the gene matches: 6. This CDR3 is built from 15 residues. CDR3 sequence reads: CASSARAGTQETQYF. CDR3 nucleotide sequence: TGTGCCAGCAGCGCCCGAGCGGGGACCCAAGAGACCCAGTACTTC.

This clone was seen only a few times. J is TRBJ1-5 and V is TRBV4-1, with 7 positions matching TRBD1. CDR3 length: 15 residues. J was trimmed by 2 bases and V by 2 bases; bases with no gene match: 3. Germline loops: CDR1 MGHRA, CDR2 YSYEKL. The CDR3 nucleotides read TGCGCCAGCAGCCAACCCACAGGGGGCAATCAGCCCCAGCATTTT. As protein: CASSQPTGGNQPQHF.

The CDR3 nucleotides are TGTGCCAGCTCACCACCCGGGACAGGGGGAATTGGCAATCAGCCCCAGCATTTT. This encodes CASSPPGTGGIGNQPQHF. This chain uses TRBV18 with TRBJ1-5, with 11 bases lining up with TRBD1. V trimming: 0 bases; J trimming: 2 bases; junction bases outside the gene matches: 6. CDR3 length: 18 amino acids. Germline V gives CDR1 KGHSH, CDR2 LQKENI.

This clone has just a few counts. V gene TRBV10-3 combines with J gene TRBJ2-5; D might be TRBD2 (5 bases). The V and J ends lost 8 bases and 7 bases respectively, with 20 bases between them. Germline loops: CDR1 ENHRY, CDR2 SYGVKD. CDR3 length equals 14 residues. The CDR3 region is CAIGEIPVGGTQYF. In nucleotides, the CDR3 is TGTGCCATCGGGGAAATACCGGTTGGAGGGACCCAGTACTTC.

V and J are TRBV11-2 and TRBJ2-1; D is perhaps TRBD1 (6 bases). Per germline, CDR1 SGHAT and CDR2 FQNNGV. The V end lost 5 bases, the J end lost 1 base, and 15 bases lay between the germline ends. CDR3 length: 16 amino acids. The CDR3 loop is CASSRGYDRSYNEQFF. In DNA, the CDR3 is TGTGCCAGCAGCCGAGGGTATGACAGGTCCTACAATGAGCAGTTCTTC.

At least ten counts were recorded for this clone. The gene calls are TRBV9 and TRBJ2-2; a weak D match, TRBD1 (6 bases). The CDR3 is made up of 13 amino acids. With 4 bases removed from V and 11 bases from J, the gap between germline ends came to 15 bases. CDR1 and CDR2 (germline): SGDLS, YYNGEE. The CDR3 DNA reads TGTGCCAGCAGCCCACATACAGGGTCCGAGCTGTTTTTT. Translation: CASSPHTGSELFF. Using reference TRBV9 and TRBJ2-2 for the parts outside the CDR3, the full variable domain is DSGVTQTPKHLITATGQRVTLRCSPRSGDLSVYWYQQSLDQGLQFLIQYYNGEERAKGNILERFSAQQFPDLHSELNLSSLELGDSALYFCASSPHTGSELFFGEGSRLTVL.

This clone has a handful of counts. The chain couples TRBV10-3 to TRBJ1-4; 8 positions agree with TRBD1. V gave up 4 bases and J gave up 3 bases; unmatched junction bases: 7. This CDR3 contains 16 residues. The V gene's germline CDR1 is ENHRY and CDR2 SYGVKD. This CDR3 is CAISAVPGQANEKLFF. The CDR3 DNA is TGTGCCATCAGTGCGGTCCCGGGACAGGCTAATGAAAAACTGTTTTTT.

The V call is TRBV13, the J call TRBJ2-3; D may be TRBD2 (7 bases). The CDR3 spans 14 residues. V lost 5 bases and J lost 10, with 19 bases in between. Per germline, CDR1 PRHDT and CDR2 FYEKMQ (reference sequence). CDR3 coding DNA: TGTGCCAGCAGCGGCGGGGGCCCCGGGATTGCGCAGTATTTT. Translating it yields CASSGGGPGIAQYF.

The rearrangement joins TRBV5-4 to TRBJ1-1; TRBD1 might be the D (6 bases). Trimming pared 4 bases from V and 1 base from J, leaving 14 bases between. The CDR3 consists of 15 residues. Per germline, CDR1 SGHNT and CDR2 YYREEE (reference sequence). The CDR3 sequence: CASSPSRGANTEAFF. DNA for the CDR3: TGTGCCAGCAGCCCCTCTCGGGGGGCGAACACTGAAGCTTTCTTT.

The table lists this clone with a few counts. This chain links TRBV7-2 with TRBJ2-7, with 7 bases aligning to TRBD1. V was clipped by 1 base and J by 3 bases; unmatched bases: 6. CDR1 and CDR2 from the germline V gene are SGHTA and FQGNSA. This CDR3 has 15 residues. DNA of the CDR3: TGTGCCAGCAGCTTAGGGACAGGAGGATTCTACGAGCAGTACTTC. This gives the protein CASSLGTGGFYEQYF.

This clone came up a few times. The chain links TRBV11-2 to TRBJ2-1, with 7 positions matching TRBD1. Germline loops: CDR1 SGHAT, CDR2 FQNNGV. The J segment lost 2 bases and the V segment lost 3 bases, leaving 4 bases of the junction unmatched. There are 15 residues in the CDR3. CDR3 nucleotides: TGTGCCAGCAGCTTGGGGACAGAGACCTACAATGAGCAGTTCTTC. This sequence encodes CASSLGTETYNEQFF. Full variable domain (missing parts from reference TRBV11-2 and TRBJ2-1): EAGVAQSPRYKIIEKRQSVAFWCNPISGHATLYWYQQILGQGPKLLIQFQNNGVVDDSQLPKDRFSAERLKGVDSTLKIQPAKLEDSAVYLCASSLGTETYNEQFFGPGTRLTVL.

This CDR3 reads CSVEAAERNYGYTF. The CDR3 coding sequence is TGCAGCGTTGAAGCCGCGGAGAGGAACTATGGCTACACCTTC. V usage is TRBV29-1 and J usage is TRBJ1-2; D unclear. This CDR3 has 14 amino acids. With 1 base removed from V and 2 bases from J, the gap between germline ends came to 11 bases. CDR1 is SQVTM and CDR2 is ANQGSEA in the germline V gene.

This clone has just a few counts. This chain connects TRBV5-1 to TRBJ2-1; D is unclear. Germline CDR1 and CDR2: SGHRS and YFSETQ. CDR3 length equals 15 residues. Deletions cut 0 bases from V and 2 bases from J, with 9 bases between. CDR3 region: CASSLEASPYNEQFF. The CDR3 region has the DNA TGCGCCAGCAGCTTGGAAGCTAGTCCCTACAATGAGCAGTTCTTC.

The chain combines TRBV5-1 with TRBJ1-1; D is perhaps TRBD1 (6 bases). This CDR3 has 14 residues. Germline CDR1 reads SGHRS; CDR2 reads YFSETQ. Trimming removed 4 bases at V and 0 bases at J, with 10 bases between. The CDR3 region has the DNA TGCGCCAGCAGCCCCGGACAGATGAACACTGAAGCTTTCTTT. Protein product: CASSPGQMNTEAFF.

This clone has at least ten counts. The CDR3 DNA reads TGTGCCAGCAGTCTGGGGACAGGGGGCTCACCCCTCCACTTT. Its translation: CASSLGTGGSPLHF. The chain uses TRBV7-9 and TRBJ1-6; 12 nucleotides align to TRBD1. The V and J ends lost 6 bases and 10 bases, in that order; junction bases with no gene match: 4. Germline V gene lookup returns CDR1 SEHNR and CDR2 FQNEAQ (reference sequence). CDR3 length: 14 amino acids.

The rearrangement uses TRBV6-5 and TRBJ2-1; a weak D match, TRBD1 (5 bases). Germline values: CDR1 MNHEY, CDR2 SVGAGI. Trimming shortened V by 0 bases and J by 4 bases, and 13 bases separated the two germline ends. The CDR3 extends over 16 amino acids. CDR3 loop: CASSYSINRKYNEQFF. The CDR3 nucleotides are TGTGCCAGCAGTTACTCGATTAACAGGAAGTACAATGAGCAGTTCTTC.